This T cell receptor beta chain is drawn from a study of CD8+ T cells in alopecia areata. For the study at large: Grafting placed skin from approximately 6-12-month-old C3H/HeJ donors with spontaneous alopecia onto approximately 7-11-week-old female C3H/HeJ mice.

Using CD4, CD8alpha, NKG2D, NKG2ACE and other markers, pooled cutaneous lymph node cells were sorted. About this clone itself: Its antigen remains unidentified. The genes and germline here are from mouse. The read halts 4 residues ahead of the CDR3 end, with the missing end drawn from the germline J gene. The sample contains more than one DNA sequence encoding this CDR3.

Study-level points and caveats: Affected scalp, especially in alopecia totalis/universalis, had a higher clonality than normal scalp did.

The sequencing template was cDNA reverse transcribed from extracted RNA. Assay: immunoSEQ multiplex PCR; the TCRdb copy retains only in-frame clones and omits some. The sample presents 270,000 or so clones, none singletons. Looked up from germline, CDR1 is NSHNY and CDR2 is SYGAGN. The CDR3 contains 15 residues. Trimming took 3 bases from V and 1 from J; bases not matched to a gene: 2. What was sequenced was CD4+ T cells sorted from a lymph node. The chain combines TRBV13-1 with TRBJ2-1, with 9 bases fitting TRBD2. The receptor comes from a C3H/HeJ mouse with alopecia areata. MHC haplotype here: H2-k. The part of the CDR3 DNA that was read is TGTGCCAGCAGTGCCGACTGGGGGAACTATGCT. It translates to CASSADWGNYA. The entire CDR3 is CASSADWGNYAEQFF.